This TCR beta chain was recovered during a study of T-cell memory formation after mild COVID-19. General study results and limits: A subset of responding clones appeared in pre-infection memory, suggesting cross-reactive memory joined.

The germline V gene has CDR1 MNHEY and CDR2 SVGAGI. This CDR3 spans 13 amino acids. Deletions cut 0 bases from V and 8 bases from J, with 10 bases between. As for this clonotype: Its matching antigen is unknown.

TCRdb redid the calling of the 5' RACE reads with MiXCR, one entry per CDR3 protein. The sample records tens of thousands of distinct CDR3 sequences, approximately 13% being singletons. The sequence came from an adult woman who had mild COVID-19 (a few samples of this study predate the infection). Cell type and time point are not known. This sequence joins TRBV6-5 and TRBJ1-1; possibly TRBD1 for D (5 bases). The sequenced material came from PBMCs or a T cell subset sorted from them (not recorded which). The CDR3 region has the DNA TGTGCCAGCAGTTACTCAGGGGCCAGGGAAGCTTTCTTT. This translates into CASSYSGAREAFF.